This is a list of T cell receptor beta chains from one sample in a study of vaccination effects on CD4 cells after COVID-19. TCRdb's table, derived via immunoSEQ multiplex PCR, lists solely in-frame clones and lacks some. The sample comprises about 30,000 clones, 65% of which are singletons, and 9.9% rests with the top ten. The antigens of these receptors remain unknown. Sequencing used CD4+ T cells from PBMCs cultured without peptide, obtained before COVID-19 vaccination. Receptors were obtained from a human donor who received a COVID-19 vaccine. Each CDR3 is given with its conserved first and last residue. D genes are given only for firm matches. Size is omitted from some rows. Given values are once, few, many or a class for expanded clones.

>.|TRBD1|TRBV3-1/TRBV3-2|TRBJ1-5
CASSQGDREYRRQPQHF
TGTGCCAGCAGCCAAGGGGACAGGGAGTATCGGCGTCAGCCCCAGCATTTT
>.|TRBD1|TRBV5-1|TRBJ1-5
CASSFGEGATDQPQHF
TGCGCCAGCAGCTTTGGTGAGGGGGCAACCGATCAGCCCCAGCATTTT
>.|.|TRBV14|TRBJ1-4
CASSQNHIGEKLFF
TGTGCCAGCAGCCAAAACCACATAGGTGAAAAACTGTTTTTT
>.|TRBD2|TRBV19|TRBJ2-3
CASSMISGKMSTDTQYF
TGTGCCAGTAGTATGATTAGCGGGAAGATGAGCACAGATACGCAGTATTTT
>.|.|TRBV7-9|TRBJ1-6
CASRTAQNNSPLHF
TGTGCCAGCAGGACAGCCCAGAATAATTCACCCCTCCACTTT
>.|.|TRBV5-6|TRBJ2-6
CASSLGTSGANVLTF
TGTGCCAGCAGCTTGGGTACATCTGGGGCCAACGTCCTGACTTTC
>.|.|TRBV14|TRBJ1-2
CASTPPGTLRGGYTF
TGTGCCAGCACCCCACCAGGGACACTCAGAGGGGGCTACACCTTC
>.|TRBD2|TRBV5-1|TRBJ2-1
CASSSSSGGANEQFF
TGCGCCAGCAGCTCCTCTAGCGGGGGGGCAAATGAGCAGTTCTTC
>.|.|TRBV7-2|TRBJ2-5
CASSQDFGETQYF
TGTGCCAGCAGCCAAGACTTCGGAGAGACCCAGTACTTC
>.|TRBD1|TRBV19|TRBJ2-7
CASSETGGYEQYF
TGTGCCAGTAGCGAAACAGGGGGTTACGAGCAGTACTTC
>few|.|TRBV25-1|TRBJ1-6
CASSEYNTGFNSPLHF
TGTGCCAGCAGTGAATATAATACAGGGTTTAATTCACCCCTCCACTTT
>.|TRBD2|TRBV10-1|TRBJ2-5
CASSESPAGTSQETQYF
TGCGCCAGCAGTGAGTCGCCAGCGGGAACCTCACAAGAGACCCAGTACTTC
>.|TRBD1|TRBV27|TRBJ1-6
CASSVDRVGSPLHF
TGTGCCAGCAGTGTTGACAGGGTGGGTTCACCCCTCCACTTT
>.|.|TRBV27|TRBJ1-5
CASSLVGQPQHF
TGTGCCAGCAGTTTAGTTGGTCAGCCCCAGCATTTT
>.|TRBD2|TRBV7-2|TRBJ2-1
CASSALAGGEYEQFF
TGTGCCAGCAGCGCATTAGCGGGAGGCGAATATGAGCAGTTCTTC
>.|TRBD2|TRBV7-9|TRBJ2-7
CASSLGRGYSSYEQYF
TGTGCCAGCAGCTTAGGGCGGGGGTATAGCTCCTACGAGCAGTACTTC
>.|.|TRBV7-9|TRBJ1-2
CASSPGHGHGYTF
TGTGCCAGCAGCCCCGGACATGGCCATGGCTACACCTTC
>.|TRBD1|TRBV29-1|TRBJ1-5
CSVRGQPSNQPQHF
TGCAGCGTCCGGGGACAGCCGAGCAATCAGCCCCAGCATTTT
>.|TRBD2|TRBV7-9|TRBJ2-3
CASSLNPRGSAVDTQYF
TGTGCCAGCAGCTTAAACCCACGCGGGAGCGCGGTAGATACGCAGTATTTT
>.|TRBD1|TRBV5-1|TRBJ2-1
CASSTNGQGNNEQFF
TGCGCCAGCAGCACCAACGGACAGGGCAACAATGAGCAGTTCTTC
>few|.|TRBV12-3/TRBV12-4|TRBJ1-2
CASSADRNYGYTF
TGTGCCAGCAGTGCAGACAGGAACTATGGCTACACCTTC
>.|.|TRBV7-8|TRBJ1-2
CASSTQEEALLINYGYTF
TGTGCCAGCAGCACACAAGAAGAGGCGCTACTAATTAACTATGGCTACACCTTC
>.|TRBD2|TRBV19|TRBJ2-6
CASSRGGSGANVLTF
TGTGCCAGTAGTAGGGGGGGCTCTGGGGCCAACGTCCTGACTTTC
>.|.|TRBV18|TRBJ1-1
CASSPPGGSTEAFF
TGTGCCAGCTCACCACCGGGAGGGTCCACTGAAGCTTTCTTT
>.|.|TRBV18|TRBJ1-1
CASSAQTVRFNTEAFF
TGTGCCAGCTCAGCCCAGACAGTCAGATTTAACACTGAAGCTTTCTTT
>few|TRBD1|TRBV5-1|TRBJ1-6
CASSLGTGALGNSPLHF
TGCGCCAGCAGCTTGGGGACAGGGGCCCTCGGAAATTCACCCCTCCACTTT